A selection of T cell receptor beta chains follows, all from one sample in a study of CD8+CD57+ T cells in acquired aplastic anemia. TCRdb used MiXCR to reprocess the reads, holding one entry per CDR3 protein. The table has under 350,000 distinct CDR3 sequences, 45% to 65% seen once. What was sequenced was sorted CD4+, CD8+, or CD8+CD57+ T cells (not recorded which) from PBMCs. The receptors here all came from a human donor with aplastic anemia. CDR3s include the opening cysteine and the closing phenylalanine or tryptophan. Fields, in order: clone size, V gene, D gene, J gene, CDR3 protein, CDR3 DNA. A D gene is named only where the DNA matches it firmly. Rows give clone size only sometimes, using once, few, many, or a class for an expanded clone.

clone size: .
V gene: TRBV5-1
D gene: TRBD2
J gene: TRBJ2-7
CDR3 protein: CATKAGTSGSYEQYF
CDR3 DNA: TGCGCCACAAAAGCCGGGACTAGCGGGAGCTACGAGCAGTACTTC

clone size: many
V gene: TRBV5-4
D gene: .
J gene: TRBJ2-3
CDR3 protein: CASSLSLGGRTDTQYF
CDR3 DNA: TGTGCCAGCAGCTTATCCCTTGGAGGACGCACAGATACGCAGTATTTT

clone size: many
V gene: TRBV12-3/TRBV12-4
D gene: .
J gene: TRBJ2-2
CDR3 protein: CASSLSPGHNTGELFF
CDR3 DNA: TGTGCCAGCAGTTTATCTCCGGGACACAACACCGGGGAGCTGTTTTTT

clone size: .
V gene: TRBV2
D gene: .
J gene: TRBJ2-3
CDR3 protein: CASRKQGTDTQYF
CDR3 DNA: TGTGCCAGCAGGAAACAGGGAACAGATACGCAGTATTTT

clone size: .
V gene: TRBV19
D gene: .
J gene: TRBJ1-1
CDR3 protein: CASIRSGGRRTNTEAFF
CDR3 DNA: TGTGCCAGTATCAGGTCCGGGGGGCGAAGGACTAACACTGAAGCTTTCTTT

clone size: many
V gene: TRBV11-1
D gene: .
J gene: TRBJ2-1
CDR3 protein: CASSMNGAYNEQFF
CDR3 DNA: TGTGCCAGCAGCATGAACGGGGCATACAATGAGCAGTTCTTC

clone size: .
V gene: TRBV2
D gene: TRBD1
J gene: TRBJ2-7
CDR3 protein: CASSYSTGGRYEQYF
CDR3 DNA: TGTGCCAGCAGTTACTCTACAGGGGGCAGGTACGAGCAGTACTTC

clone size: .
V gene: TRBV9
D gene: TRBD2
J gene: TRBJ2-7
CDR3 protein: CASSAEMGTSGLYEQYF
CDR3 DNA: TGTGCCAGCAGCGCTGAGATGGGGACTAGCGGGTTATACGAGCAGTACTTC

clone size: once
V gene: TRBV5-1
D gene: TRBD1
J gene: TRBJ1-6
CDR3 protein: CASSLVGPGTGGIGDSPLHF
CDR3 DNA: TGCGCCAGCAGCTTGGTCGGCCCCGGGACAGGGGGCATCGGGGATTCACCCCTCCACTTT

clone size: .
V gene: TRBV14
D gene: TRBD2
J gene: TRBJ2-7
CDR3 protein: CASRPGLASYEQYF
CDR3 DNA: TGTGCCAGCAGGCCGGGACTAGCATCCTACGAGCAGTACTTC

clone size: .
V gene: TRBV5-1
D gene: TRBD1
J gene: TRBJ2-7
CDR3 protein: CASSLRGTGGEQYF
CDR3 DNA: TGCGCCAGCAGCTTGCGGGGGACAGGGGGCGAGCAGTACTTC

clone size: .
V gene: TRBV5-1
D gene: .
J gene: TRBJ2-6
CDR3 protein: CASSGRDTDYSGANVLTF
CDR3 DNA: TGCGCCAGCAGCGGCCGGGACACCGATTACTCTGGGGCCAACGTCCTGACTTTC

clone size: many
V gene: TRBV7-7
D gene: .
J gene: TRBJ2-1
CDR3 protein: CASSLVKGLGVRKDYNEQFF
CDR3 DNA: TGTGCCAGCAGCTTAGTTAAAGGATTAGGAGTGCGGAAGGACTACAATGAGCAGTTCTTC

clone size: many
V gene: TRBV4-1
D gene: TRBD1
J gene: TRBJ1-2
CDR3 protein: CASSQGTGTYGYTF
CDR3 DNA: TGCGCCAGCAGCCAGGGGACAGGGACTTATGGCTACACCTTC

clone size: few
V gene: TRBV20-1
D gene: TRBD1
J gene: TRBJ1-5
CDR3 protein: CSARGQGGYQPQHF
CDR3 DNA: TGCAGTGCTAGAGGACAGGGAGGATATCAGCCCCAGCATTTT

clone size: once
V gene: TRBV7-9
D gene: TRBD2
J gene: TRBJ2-3
CDR3 protein: CASSLERTSGITDTQYF
CDR3 DNA: TGTGCCAGCAGCTTAGAGCGGACTAGCGGGATTACAGATACGCAGTATTTT

clone size: .
V gene: TRBV6-1
D gene: .
J gene: TRBJ2-7
CDR3 protein: CASSDTSRSSYEQYF
CDR3 DNA: TGTGCCAGCAGTGATACTAGCAGAAGCTCCTACGAGCAGTACTTC

clone size: many
V gene: TRBV2
D gene: .
J gene: TRBJ1-2
CDR3 protein: CASSEEGAGSDGYTF
CDR3 DNA: TGTGCCAGCAGTGAGGAGGGAGCAGGGTCGGATGGCTACACCTTC

clone size: .
V gene: TRBV25-1
D gene: TRBD1
J gene: TRBJ1-6
CDR3 protein: CASSEYAQGGLYSPLHF
CDR3 DNA: TGTGCCAGCAGTGAATACGCGCAAGGGGGCTTATATTCACCCCTCCACTTT

clone size: many
V gene: TRBV19
D gene: TRBD2
J gene: TRBJ2-2
CDR3 protein: CASSRPSGGTGELFF
CDR3 DNA: TGTGCCAGTAGTCGCCCTAGCGGGGGCACCGGGGAGCTGTTTTTT

clone size: .
V gene: TRBV2
D gene: .
J gene: TRBJ2-3
CDR3 protein: CASLASTDTQYF
CDR3 DNA: TGTGCCAGCCTGGCTAGCACAGATACGCAGTATTTT

clone size: .
V gene: TRBV7-4
D gene: .
J gene: TRBJ1-1
CDR3 protein: CASSFPTLYTEAFF
CDR3 DNA: TGTGCCAGCAGCTTCCCGACCCTTTACACTGAAGCTTTCTTT

clone size: many
V gene: TRBV3-1
D gene: .
J gene: TRBJ1-5
CDR3 protein: CASSQAGVGGNQPQHF
CDR3 DNA: TGTGCCAGCAGCCAAGCAGGGGTCGGTGGCAATCAGCCCCAGCATTTT

clone size: .
V gene: TRBV20-1
D gene: .
J gene: TRBJ2-7
CDR3 protein: CSARGRDSYEQYF
CDR3 DNA: TGCAGTGCTAGAGGCAGGGACTCCTACGAGCAGTACTTC

clone size: .
V gene: TRBV19
D gene: .
J gene: TRBJ2-5
CDR3 protein: CASIGRTPQETQYF
CDR3 DNA: TGTGCCAGTATCGGCAGGACACCCCAAGAGACCCAGTACTTC

clone size: .
V gene: TRBV3-1
D gene: .
J gene: TRBJ2-7
CDR3 protein: CASSPLARSHEQYF
CDR3 DNA: TGTGCCAGCAGCCCCCTCGCGAGGTCGCACGAGCAGTACTTC

clone size: once
V gene: TRBV7-7
D gene: TRBD2
J gene: TRBJ2-5
CDR3 protein: CASSTGTSVFQETQYF
CDR3 DNA: TGTGCCAGCAGCACCGGGACTAGCGTCTTCCAAGAGACCCAGTACTTC

clone size: many
V gene: TRBV5-1
D gene: TRBD1
J gene: TRBJ1-1
CDR3 protein: CASSRGQDGEAFF
CDR3 DNA: TGCGCCAGCAGCAGAGGACAGGACGGTGAAGCTTTCTTT

clone size: many
V gene: TRBV12-3/TRBV12-4
D gene: .
J gene: TRBJ2-6
CDR3 protein: CASTRANSGANVLTF
CDR3 DNA: TGTGCCAGCACCCGAGCAAATTCAGGGGCCAACGTCCTGACTTTC

clone size: .
V gene: TRBV6-5
D gene: TRBD1
J gene: TRBJ2-1
CDR3 protein: CASSLTTGGSYNEQFF
CDR3 DNA: TGTGCCAGCAGTCTCACTACAGGGGGCAGCTACAATGAGCAGTTCTTC

clone size: .
V gene: TRBV20-1
D gene: .
J gene: TRBJ1-2
CDR3 protein: CSASHGGSANYGYTF
CDR3 DNA: TGCAGTGCTAGTCACGGGGGCTCGGCTAACTATGGCTACACCTTC

clone size: .
V gene: TRBV7-9
D gene: .
J gene: TRBJ2-5
CDR3 protein: CASRRGGGEETQYF
CDR3 DNA: TGTGCCAGCAGGAGGGGAGGCGGTGAAGAGACCCAGTACTTC

clone size: .
V gene: TRBV7-9
D gene: TRBD2
J gene: TRBJ2-7
CDR3 protein: CASSLSGRGSSYEQYF
CDR3 DNA: TGTGCCAGCAGCTTAAGTGGGCGGGGGAGCTCCTACGAGCAGTACTTC

clone size: .
V gene: TRBV20-1
D gene: TRBD2
J gene: TRBJ2-7
CDR3 protein: CSASSQLAGVYEQYF
CDR3 DNA: TGCAGTGCTAGCTCCCAACTAGCGGGAGTATACGAGCAGTACTTC

clone size: .
V gene: TRBV6-1
D gene: .
J gene: TRBJ2-7
CDR3 protein: CASSGRGPEVYEQYF
CDR3 DNA: TGTGCCAGCAGTGGGCGTGGGCCCGAGGTCTACGAGCAGTACTTC

clone size: .
V gene: TRBV10-3
D gene: TRBD1
J gene: TRBJ1-3
CDR3 protein: CAIRGTAGPMSSGNTIYF
CDR3 DNA: TGTGCCATCAGAGGGACAGCGGGACCCATGAGCTCTGGAAACACCATATATTTT

clone size: many
V gene: TRBV5-1
D gene: .
J gene: TRBJ2-3
CDR3 protein: CASSLAPGSTDTQYF
CDR3 DNA: TGCGCCAGCAGCTTGGCGCCGGGGTCCACAGATACGCAGTATTTT

clone size: few
V gene: TRBV6-1
D gene: .
J gene: TRBJ2-2
CDR3 protein: CASSELRRISGELFF
CDR3 DNA: TGTGCCAGCAGTGAACTGAGGAGGATTTCGGGGGAGCTGTTTTTT

clone size: once
V gene: TRBV19
D gene: TRBD1
J gene: TRBJ2-7
CDR3 protein: CASNGDSNYEQYF
CDR3 DNA: TGTGCCAGTAATGGGGACAGTAACTACGAGCAGTACTTC

clone size: many
V gene: TRBV7-9
D gene: .
J gene: TRBJ2-7
CDR3 protein: CASSPDWTYEQYF
CDR3 DNA: TGTGCCAGCAGCCCCGACTGGACCTACGAGCAGTACTTC

clone size: many
V gene: TRBV20-1
D gene: .
J gene: TRBJ1-2
CDR3 protein: CSAPKGGVTNYGYTF
CDR3 DNA: TGCAGTGCCCCAAAGGGCGGCGTGACTAACTATGGCTACACCTTC